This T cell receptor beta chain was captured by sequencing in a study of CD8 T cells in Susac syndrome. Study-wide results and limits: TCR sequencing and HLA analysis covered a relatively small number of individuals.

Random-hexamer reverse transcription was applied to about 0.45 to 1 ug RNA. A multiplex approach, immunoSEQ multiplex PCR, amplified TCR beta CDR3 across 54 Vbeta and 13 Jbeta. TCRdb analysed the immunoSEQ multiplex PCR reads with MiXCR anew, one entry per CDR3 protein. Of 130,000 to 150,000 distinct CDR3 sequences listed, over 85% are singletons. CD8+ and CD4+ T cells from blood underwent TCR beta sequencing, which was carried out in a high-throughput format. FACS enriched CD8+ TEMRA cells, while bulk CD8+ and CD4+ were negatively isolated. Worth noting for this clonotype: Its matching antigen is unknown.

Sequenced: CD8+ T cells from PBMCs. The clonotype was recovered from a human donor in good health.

CDR3 bases: TGTGCCAGCAGCTTAAAAAGTCAGGGCTCCAGCTATGGCTACACCTTC. It is translated as CASSLKSQGSSYGYTF. The chain has TRBV13 and TRBJ1-2; perhaps TRBD1 as D (5 bases). The V gene lost 2 bases and the J gene lost 4 bases, with 17 bases spanning the gap. CDR1 is PRHDT and CDR2 is FYEKMQ in the germline V gene (reference sequence). This CDR3 has 16 residues.